Listed below are T cell receptor beta chains from one sample, sequenced in a study of T cells in Graves' hyperthyroidism and ophthalmopathy. TCRdb processed the multiplex PCR reads anew with MiXCR; each CDR3 protein has one entry. Of hundreds of thousands of distinct CDR3 sequences listed, more than 15% were seen once; the top ten hold under 3.5%. Sequenced input: blood. These receptors came from a woman between 40 and 55 years old with Graves' ophthalmopathy. CDR3s leave out the opening cysteine and the closing phenylalanine or tryptophan. The D gene is left open where the match is weak.

J: TRBJ2-7; V: TRBV28; D: TRBD1; CDR3: ASSSPVRSGGEQY
J: TRBJ2-7; V: TRBV24-1; D: NA; CDR3: ATSDSRTPLYEQY
J: TRBJ2-3; V: TRBV7-3; D: NA; CDR3: ASSLTSPPDTQY
J: TRBJ2-7; V: TRBV2; D: TRBD1; CDR3: ASNPGQGVPEQY
J: TRBJ2-1; V: TRBV5-1; D: NA; CDR3: ASSLARDIIVRDEQF
J: TRBJ2-5; V: TRBV18; D: NA; CDR3: ASSSQGTQETQY
J: TRBJ2-1; V: TRBV28; D: TRBD1; CDR3: ASSSPTGVDEQF
J: TRBJ2-7; V: TRBV7-8; D: NA; CDR3: ASSSTGVDYEQY
J: TRBJ2-7; V: TRBV7-8; D: TRBD1; CDR3: ASSFGTGYDEQY
J: TRBJ2-1; V: TRBV7-8; D: TRBD2; CDR3: ASSLDVAAGDRRF
J: TRBJ2-2; V: TRBV2; D: NA; CDR3: ASRRSPTGELF
J: TRBJ2-1; V: TRBV30; D: NA; CDR3: AWKFNGYYNEQF
J: TRBJ1-2; V: TRBV28; D: TRBD1; CDR3: ASSLGATGQGNLYGYT
J: TRBJ2-1; V: TRBV7-8; D: TRBD2; CDR3: ASSLASGTSGLGYNEQF
J: TRBJ1-6; V: TRBV6-1; D: TRBD1; CDR3: ASSGRQGVINSPLH
J: TRBJ2-2; V: TRBV3-1; D: NA; CDR3: ASSRVAGRTGELF
J: TRBJ1-6; V: TRBV5-8; D: NA; CDR3: ASSLSQGASPLH
J: TRBJ1-1; V: TRBV5-1; D: TRBD1; CDR3: ASSFNRGGSEAF
J: TRBJ1-1; V: TRBV12-3/TRBV12-4; D: TRBD1; CDR3: ASSLQGGGITEAF
J: TRBJ1-1; V: TRBV6-1; D: TRBD1; CDR3: ASSYFGQGTEAF
J: TRBJ1-1; V: TRBV20-1; D: NA; CDR3: SVPPRVGDTEAF
J: TRBJ2-7; V: TRBV29-1; D: NA; CDR3: SRVIRTYEQY
J: TRBJ2-2; V: TRBV5-1; D: TRBD2; CDR3: ASSLEASGSYTGELF
J: TRBJ1-2; V: TRBV12-5; D: TRBD1; CDR3: ASGLGDDRAVHYGYT
J: TRBJ2-1; V: TRBV7-3; D: NA; CDR3: ASSLYGPSSYNEQF
J: TRBJ1-1; V: TRBV20-1; D: TRBD1; CDR3: SARRTGRAF
J: TRBJ2-1; V: TRBV2; D: NA; CDR3: ASSGTRSSYNEQF
J: TRBJ1-6; V: TRBV6-1; D: TRBD1; CDR3: ASSKASAGGNSPLH
J: TRBJ2-2; V: TRBV5-8; D: NA; CDR3: ASSFQSGGLTGELF
J: TRBJ1-1; V: TRBV14; D: NA; CDR3: ASSRTGTQGAF
J: TRBJ2-7; V: TRBV28; D: NA; CDR3: ASSGPGGEQY
J: TRBJ2-3; V: TRBV5-1; D: TRBD1; CDR3: ASSRTGASTDTQY
J: TRBJ2-1; V: TRBV2; D: TRBD2; CDR3: ASSEIAGVRNEQF
J: TRBJ1-6; V: TRBV7-9; D: NA; CDR3: ASSFGRDTNSPLH
J: TRBJ2-1; V: TRBV5-5; D: TRBD2; CDR3: ASSLSVSGRDNEQF
J: TRBJ2-1; V: TRBV2; D: NA; CDR3: ASSEGLEFWEQF
J: TRBJ1-3; V: TRBV9; D: NA; CDR3: ASSAQAISGNTIY
J: TRBJ1-1; V: TRBV7-9; D: TRBD1; CDR3: ASSLRTGGPGAEAF
J: TRBJ2-1; V: TRBV27; D: NA; CDR3: ASSSIPWPYNEQF
J: TRBJ2-7; V: TRBV4-1; D: NA; CDR3: ASSQAWGEVYEQY
J: TRBJ2-7; V: TRBV7-6; D: TRBD2; CDR3: ASSPGIAGPYEQY
J: TRBJ1-4; V: TRBV10-1; D: NA; CDR3: ARRDPANEKLF
J: TRBJ2-3; V: TRBV5-6; D: NA; CDR3: ASSSWDPAQGQDTQY
J: TRBJ2-3; V: TRBV11-2; D: TRBD2; CDR3: ASSTTLAGELPSTDTQY
J: TRBJ2-5; V: TRBV12-3/TRBV12-4; D: TRBD1; CDR3: ASSSPDRGLQETQY
J: TRBJ1-5; V: TRBV3-1; D: NA; CDR3: ASSQGRTGNQPQH
J: TRBJ1-2; V: TRBV4-1; D: TRBD1; CDR3: ASSLGQGTGYT
J: TRBJ2-2; V: TRBV28; D: NA; CDR3: ASSSPRTGELF
J: TRBJ2-1; V: TRBV11-3; D: TRBD2; CDR3: ASSYSGRAYNEQF
J: TRBJ2-5; V: TRBV6-1; D: TRBD1; CDR3: ASSDQTGGAETQY
J: TRBJ2-5; V: TRBV5-1; D: NA; CDR3: ASIEDRAGTNEETQY
J: TRBJ2-7; V: TRBV28; D: NA; CDR3: ASSLLALSYEQY
J: TRBJ1-3; V: TRBV10-1; D: NA; CDR3: ANPHTAPAGNTIY
J: TRBJ2-7; V: TRBV28; D: NA; CDR3: ASSSQRTSGSYEQY
J: TRBJ1-2; V: TRBV6-1; D: NA; CDR3: ASMGADRNYGYT
J: TRBJ2-7; V: TRBV12-5; D: TRBD1; CDR3: ASGLGPGQETYEQY
J: TRBJ2-1; V: TRBV6-1; D: NA; CDR3: ASSDSDRGEQF
J: TRBJ1-4; V: TRBV4-1; D: NA; CDR3: ASSQDRRQYTTNEKLF
J: TRBJ2-1; V: TRBV11-2; D: TRBD2; CDR3: ASSPGLAGVEQF
J: TRBJ1-6; V: TRBV3-1; D: NA; CDR3: ASSPFRRNNSPLH